The present entry profiles one T cell receptor (beta chain) with its context. CDR1 and CDR2 from the germline V gene are SGHDT and YYEEEE. V gave up 5 bases and J gave up 7 bases, with 16 bases separating them. The CDR3 consists of 15 residues. The data were obtained in a study of cytomegalovirus exposure and HLA in healthy donors. Researchers ran the PCR with 60 Vbeta and 13 Jbeta primers. Study processing details: As a later analysis found, there were approximately 80 million unique TCR beta chains, of which roughly 11 million were shared. The protocol was immunoSEQ multiplex PCR, while the TCRdb copy is restricted to in-frame clones and leaves out a portion. V, J and clone size derive from that table, while D and trimming were established from the DNA sequence. In the table there are approximately 100,000 clones, 60% to 80% of which are singletons.

The sample taken for sequencing was PBMCs. The chain links TRBV5-6 to TRBJ1-6, with D possibly matching TRBD1 (6 bases). The TCR was taken from a human donor in good health. The CDR3 DNA reads as TGTGCCAGCAGTACTATACCAGGGGTGAATTCACCCCTCCACTTT. As protein: CASSTIPGVNSPLHF.